This T cell receptor beta chain is drawn from a study of control samples from healthy donors and cancer patients. TCRdb's copy holds only in-frame clones and misses some; the assay was immunoSEQ multiplex PCR. Of a few hundred thousand clones in the sample, about nine tenths are singletons; the top ten hold more than 6%. With V trimmed by 8 bases and J by 4 bases, 8 bases remained unmatched. The CDR3 totals 16 residues. Germline loops: CDR1 WSHSY, CDR2 SAAADI. This sequence originates from a middle-aged man with head and neck cancer. Sequenced sample: PBMCs. The V call is TRBV10-2, the J call TRBJ2-3; TRBD2 matches at 14 bases. CDR3 in amino acids: CASGVGTSGGSDTQYF. In DNA, the CDR3 is TGCGCCAGCGGGGTAGGGACTAGCGGGGGCTCAGATACGCAGTATTTT.